A selection of T cell receptor beta chains follows, all from one sample in a study of T cells after yellow fever vaccination. TCRdb fed the 5' RACE reads into MiXCR, producing one record per CDR3 protein. The sample holds around 500,000 distinct CDR3 sequences, roughly a fifth seen once. Material: PBMCs, obtained approximately 20 days after the first yellow fever vaccination. Every receptor here comes from a man between 18 and 35 years old who received the YFV17D yellow fever vaccine. CDR3s include the opening cysteine and the closing phenylalanine or tryptophan. D genes are given only for firm matches. Some rows have no size entry. The others give once, few or many, or a class for an expanded clone.

CDR3aa: CASSLDPAGGPETQYF; CDR3nt: TGTGCCAGCAGCTTAGATCCAGCGGGGGGGCCGGAGACCCAGTACTTC; len: 16; abundance: few; v_gene: TRBV11-2; j_gene: TRBJ2-5; d_gene: TRBD2
CDR3aa: CASRPPFFSVRSEGYTF; CDR3nt: TGTGCCAGCCGACCCCCTTTCTTCAGTGTCCGGAGTGAAGGCTACACCTTC; len: 17; abundance: few; v_gene: TRBV6-2/TRBV6-3; j_gene: TRBJ1-2; d_gene: -
CDR3aa: CATSAAGDGYTF; CDR3nt: TGTGCCACCAGTGCGGCAGGGGATGGCTACACCTTC; len: 12; abundance: -; v_gene: TRBV24-1; j_gene: TRBJ1-2; d_gene: -
CDR3aa: CASSPPGTGFGANVLTF; CDR3nt: TGTGCCAGCAGTCCTCCCGGGACAGGGTTCGGGGCCAACGTCCTGACTTTC; len: 17; abundance: few; v_gene: TRBV12-3/TRBV12-4; j_gene: TRBJ2-6; d_gene: TRBD1
CDR3aa: CASSELGVGDTEAFF; CDR3nt: TGTGCCAGCAGTGAATTGGGGGTCGGGGACACTGAAGCTTTCTTT; len: 15; abundance: -; v_gene: TRBV6-1; j_gene: TRBJ1-1; d_gene: -
CDR3aa: CASSPTGILSGNTIYF; CDR3nt: TGCGCCAGCAGCCCTACAGGGATCCTCTCTGGAAACACCATATATTTT; len: 16; abundance: few; v_gene: TRBV5-1; j_gene: TRBJ1-3; d_gene: -
CDR3aa: CASSHGTGLYEQYF; CDR3nt: TGTGCCAGCAGCCATGGGACAGGACTTTACGAGCAGTACTTC; len: 14; abundance: -; v_gene: TRBV3-1; j_gene: TRBJ2-7; d_gene: TRBD1
CDR3aa: CASSQDQFPGPGELFF; CDR3nt: TGTGCCAGCAGCCAAGATCAATTTCCCGGACCCGGGGAGCTGTTTTTT; len: 16; abundance: -; v_gene: TRBV4-2; j_gene: TRBJ2-2; d_gene: -
CDR3aa: CAVEEDRVANEQFF; CDR3nt: TGTGCCGTCGAAGAAGATCGGGTCGCCAATGAGCAGTTCTTC; len: 14; abundance: -; v_gene: TRBV10-3; j_gene: TRBJ2-1; d_gene: -
CDR3aa: CASRGAANKETQYF; CDR3nt: TGCGCCAGCAGAGGGGCCGCTAATAAGGAGACCCAGTACTTC; len: 14; abundance: few; v_gene: TRBV5-1; j_gene: TRBJ2-5; d_gene: -
CDR3aa: CASRTQGNQPQHF; CDR3nt: TGTGCCAGCAGGACCCAGGGGAATCAGCCCCAGCATTTT; len: 13; abundance: -; v_gene: TRBV12-3/TRBV12-4; j_gene: TRBJ1-5; d_gene: -
CDR3aa: CASSMTGHSGNTIYF; CDR3nt: TGCGCCAGCAGCATGACAGGCCACTCTGGAAACACCATATATTTT; len: 15; abundance: once; v_gene: TRBV5-1; j_gene: TRBJ1-3; d_gene: -
CDR3aa: CANTRGGAETQYF; CDR3nt: TGTGCCAATACCCGGGGGGGCGCGGAGACCCAGTACTTC; len: 13; abundance: -; v_gene: TRBV19; j_gene: TRBJ2-5; d_gene: TRBD2
CDR3aa: CAISESAAYTYEQYF; CDR3nt: TGTGCCATCAGTGAGTCAGCTGCCTACACCTACGAGCAGTACTTC; len: 15; abundance: -; v_gene: TRBV10-3; j_gene: TRBJ2-7; d_gene: -
CDR3aa: CASSLEADYTGELFF; CDR3nt: TGTGCCAGCAGCTTAGAGGCGGACTACACCGGGGAGCTGTTTTTT; len: 15; abundance: few; v_gene: TRBV11-2; j_gene: TRBJ2-2; d_gene: -
CDR3aa: CASRPQQGDEQYF; CDR3nt: TGTGCCAGCAGACCGCAACAGGGGGACGAGCAGTACTTC; len: 13; abundance: many; v_gene: TRBV2; j_gene: TRBJ2-7; d_gene: TRBD1
CDR3aa: CASSQAPGQPQHF; CDR3nt: TGTGCCAGCAGCCAAGCTCCGGGGCAGCCCCAGCATTTT; len: 13; abundance: -; v_gene: TRBV3-1; j_gene: TRBJ1-5; d_gene: -
CDR3aa: CASSSIEDTQYF; CDR3nt: TGTGCCAGCAGCTCGATTGAAGATACGCAGTATTTT; len: 12; abundance: few; v_gene: TRBV5-4; j_gene: TRBJ2-3; d_gene: -
CDR3aa: CASSSTFNTGELFF; CDR3nt: TGTGCCAGCAGTAGCACTTTTAACACCGGGGAGCTGTTTTTT; len: 14; abundance: -; v_gene: TRBV5-6; j_gene: TRBJ2-2; d_gene: -
CDR3aa: CASSPLAGGLYNEQFF; CDR3nt: TGTGCCAGCAGTCCCCTAGCGGGGGGGCTTTACAATGAGCAGTTCTTC; len: 16; abundance: -; v_gene: TRBV12-3/TRBV12-4; j_gene: TRBJ2-1; d_gene: TRBD2
CDR3aa: CASSLIGNSYEQYF; CDR3nt: TGTGCCAGCAGCTTAATCGGCAACTCCTACGAGCAGTACTTC; len: 14; abundance: -; v_gene: TRBV7-9; j_gene: TRBJ2-7; d_gene: -
CDR3aa: CASSLRGGHYGYTF; CDR3nt: TGTGCCAGCAGCCTCCGAGGGGGCCACTATGGCTACACCTTC; len: 14; abundance: few; v_gene: TRBV14; j_gene: TRBJ1-2; d_gene: TRBD1
CDR3aa: CASSIPGPVETQYF; CDR3nt: TGTGCCAGTAGTATCCCCGGACCAGTGGAGACCCAGTACTTC; len: 14; abundance: -; v_gene: TRBV19; j_gene: TRBJ2-5; d_gene: -
CDR3aa: CASSLNRPGLPRDTQYF; CDR3nt: TGTGCCAGCAGCTTAAATCGCCCGGGACTTCCCCGAGATACGCAGTATTTT; len: 17; abundance: few; v_gene: TRBV7-3; j_gene: TRBJ2-3; d_gene: -
CDR3aa: CSAESWTSGGVTDTQYF; CDR3nt: TGCAGTGCTGAGTCCTGGACTAGCGGGGGGGTGACAGATACGCAGTATTTT; len: 17; abundance: -; v_gene: TRBV20-1; j_gene: TRBJ2-3; d_gene: TRBD2
CDR3aa: CSARWGAADTQYF; CDR3nt: TGCAGTGCTAGATGGGGGGCCGCAGATACGCAGTATTTT; len: 13; abundance: few; v_gene: TRBV20-1; j_gene: TRBJ2-3; d_gene: -
CDR3aa: CASSWPDPGNSPLHF; CDR3nt: TGTGCCAGCAGTTGGCCGGATCCGGGGAATTCACCCCTCCACTTT; len: 15; abundance: -; v_gene: TRBV6-5; j_gene: TRBJ1-6; d_gene: -
CDR3aa: CASSIAGTSANEQFF; CDR3nt: TGTGCCAGTAGTATAGCTGGGACTAGCGCGAATGAGCAGTTCTTC; len: 15; abundance: few; v_gene: TRBV19; j_gene: TRBJ2-1; d_gene: TRBD2
CDR3aa: CSARELAGVGEQYF; CDR3nt: TGCAGTGCTAGGGAACTAGCGGGGGTTGGGGAGCAGTACTTC; len: 14; abundance: -; v_gene: TRBV20-1; j_gene: TRBJ2-7; d_gene: TRBD2
CDR3aa: CASSFKANTGELFF; CDR3nt: TGCGCCAGCAGCTTTAAGGCGAACACCGGGGAGCTGTTTTTT; len: 14; abundance: -; v_gene: TRBV5-1; j_gene: TRBJ2-2; d_gene: -
CDR3aa: CASSSFQGGQSYNEQFF; CDR3nt: TGTGCCAGCAGCTCTTTTCAGGGCGGACAATCCTACAATGAGCAGTTCTTC; len: 17; abundance: -; v_gene: TRBV7-9; j_gene: TRBJ2-1; d_gene: -
CDR3aa: CASTKWENTEAFF; CDR3nt: TGTGCCAGCACCAAATGGGAGAACACTGAAGCTTTCTTT; len: 13; abundance: few; v_gene: TRBV6-1; j_gene: TRBJ1-1; d_gene: -
CDR3aa: CASSPIFVAGYGYTF; CDR3nt: TGTGCCAGCTCTCCCATATTCGTGGCCGGTTATGGCTACACCTTC; len: 15; abundance: once; v_gene: TRBV12-3/TRBV12-4; j_gene: TRBJ1-2; d_gene: -
CDR3aa: CSREASGYNEQFF; CDR3nt: TGCAGCCGGGAGGCTAGCGGGTACAATGAGCAGTTCTTC; len: 13; abundance: few; v_gene: TRBV20-1; j_gene: TRBJ2-1; d_gene: TRBD2
CDR3aa: CASSLLRGGDIQYF; CDR3nt: TGTGCCAGCAGCTTATTGAGGGGTGGGGACATTCAGTACTTC; len: 14; abundance: -; v_gene: TRBV7-2; j_gene: TRBJ2-4; d_gene: -
CDR3aa: CASKSTSTDTQYF; CDR3nt: TGTGCCAGCAAGTCCACTAGCACAGATACGCAGTATTTT; len: 13; abundance: few; v_gene: TRBV6-4; j_gene: TRBJ2-3; d_gene: -
CDR3aa: CASSDTRRETQYF; CDR3nt: TGTGCCAGCAGTGACACTAGAAGAGAGACCCAGTACTTC; len: 13; abundance: -; v_gene: TRBV2; j_gene: TRBJ2-5; d_gene: -